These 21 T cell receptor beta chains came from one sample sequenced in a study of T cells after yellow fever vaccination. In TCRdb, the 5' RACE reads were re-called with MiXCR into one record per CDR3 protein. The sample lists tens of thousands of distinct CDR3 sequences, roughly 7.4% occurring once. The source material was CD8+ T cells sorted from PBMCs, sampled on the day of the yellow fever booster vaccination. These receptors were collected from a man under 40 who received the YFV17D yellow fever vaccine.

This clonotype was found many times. The CDR3 sequence is CASQIMGSGETQYF. CDR3 in DNA: TGTGCCAGCCAGATAATGGGGAGTGGGGAGACCCAGTACTTC. V usage is TRBV12-3 or TRBV12-4 and J usage is TRBJ2-5, with a possible D match to TRBD2 (5 bases). Trimming removed 8 bases from V and 5 bases from J, with 18 bases in between. The CDR3 sequence is 14 residues long.

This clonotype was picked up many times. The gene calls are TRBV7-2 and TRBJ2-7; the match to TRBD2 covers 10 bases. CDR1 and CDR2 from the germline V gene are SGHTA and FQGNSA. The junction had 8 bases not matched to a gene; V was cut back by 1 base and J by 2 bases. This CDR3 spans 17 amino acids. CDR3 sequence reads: CASSLGGGTSVAYEQYF. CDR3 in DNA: TGTGCCAGCAGCTTAGGGGGAGGGACTAGCGTAGCCTACGAGCAGTACTTC.

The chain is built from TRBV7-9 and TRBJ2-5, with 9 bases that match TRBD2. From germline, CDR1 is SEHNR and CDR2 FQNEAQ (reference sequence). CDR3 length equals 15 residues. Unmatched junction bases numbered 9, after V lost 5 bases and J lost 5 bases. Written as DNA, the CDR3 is TGTGCCAGCAGCCTTAGCGGGAGCCCGGATGAGACCCAGTACTTC. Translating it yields CASSLSGSPDETQYF.

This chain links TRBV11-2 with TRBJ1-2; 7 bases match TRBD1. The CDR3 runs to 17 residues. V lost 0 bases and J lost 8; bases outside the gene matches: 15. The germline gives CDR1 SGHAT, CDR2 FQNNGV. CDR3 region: CASSLDYRTGPGDGYTF. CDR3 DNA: TGTGCCAGCAGCTTAGATTATCGGACAGGTCCGGGGGACGGCTACACCTTC.

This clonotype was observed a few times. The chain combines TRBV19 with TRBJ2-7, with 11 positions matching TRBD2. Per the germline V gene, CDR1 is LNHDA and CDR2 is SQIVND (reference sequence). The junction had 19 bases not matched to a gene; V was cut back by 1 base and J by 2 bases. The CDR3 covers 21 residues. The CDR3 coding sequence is TGTGCCAGTAGTATAGCCCCCGTGTCTACTAGCGGGAGTACGAACCCCTACGAGCAGTACTTC. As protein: CASSIAPVSTSGSTNPYEQYF.

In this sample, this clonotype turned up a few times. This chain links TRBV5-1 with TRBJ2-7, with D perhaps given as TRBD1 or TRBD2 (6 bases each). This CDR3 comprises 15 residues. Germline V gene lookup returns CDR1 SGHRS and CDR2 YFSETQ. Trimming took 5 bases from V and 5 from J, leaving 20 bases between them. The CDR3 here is CASRDGGGAPNEQYF. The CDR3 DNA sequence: TGCGCCAGCAGGGACGGGGGCGGTGCCCCCAACGAGCAGTACTTC.

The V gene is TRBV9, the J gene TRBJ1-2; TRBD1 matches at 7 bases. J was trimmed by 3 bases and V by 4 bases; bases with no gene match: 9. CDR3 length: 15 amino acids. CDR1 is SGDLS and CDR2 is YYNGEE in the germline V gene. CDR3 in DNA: TGTGCCAGCAGCCCGACAGGGAGTTTCGACTATGGCTACACCTTC. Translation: CASSPTGSFDYGYTF.

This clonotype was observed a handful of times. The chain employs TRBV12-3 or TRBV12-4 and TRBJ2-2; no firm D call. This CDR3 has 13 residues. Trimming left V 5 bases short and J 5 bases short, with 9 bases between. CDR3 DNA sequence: TGTGCCAGCAGTCCGCTCCGGACCGGGGAGCTGTTTTTT. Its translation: CASSPLRTGELFF.

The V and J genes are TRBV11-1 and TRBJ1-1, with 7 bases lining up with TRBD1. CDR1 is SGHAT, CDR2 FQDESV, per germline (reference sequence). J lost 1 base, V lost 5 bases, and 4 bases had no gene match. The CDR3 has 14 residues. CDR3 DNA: TGTGCCAGCAGCCCTAGGGGGCCGAACACTGAAGCTTTCTTT. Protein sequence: CASSPRGPNTEAFF.

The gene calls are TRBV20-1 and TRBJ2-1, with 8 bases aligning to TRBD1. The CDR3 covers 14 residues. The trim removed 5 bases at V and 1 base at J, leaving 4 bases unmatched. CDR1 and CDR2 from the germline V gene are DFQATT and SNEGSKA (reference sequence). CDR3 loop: CSAGTGRSYNEQFF. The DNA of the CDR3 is TGCAGTGCTGGGACAGGCCGTTCCTACAATGAGCAGTTCTTC.

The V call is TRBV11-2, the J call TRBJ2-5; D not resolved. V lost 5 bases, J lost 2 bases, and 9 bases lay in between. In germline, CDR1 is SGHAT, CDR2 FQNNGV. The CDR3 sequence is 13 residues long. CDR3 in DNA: TGTGCCAGCAGCCCCCACGGACAAGAGACCCAGTACTTC. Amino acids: CASSPHGQETQYF.

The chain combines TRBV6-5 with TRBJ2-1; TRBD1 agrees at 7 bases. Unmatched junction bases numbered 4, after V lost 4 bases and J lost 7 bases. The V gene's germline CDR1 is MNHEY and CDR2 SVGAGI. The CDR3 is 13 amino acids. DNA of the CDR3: TGTGCCAGCAGTTTGCAGGGGGAGAATGAGCAGTTCTTC. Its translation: CASSLQGENEQFF.

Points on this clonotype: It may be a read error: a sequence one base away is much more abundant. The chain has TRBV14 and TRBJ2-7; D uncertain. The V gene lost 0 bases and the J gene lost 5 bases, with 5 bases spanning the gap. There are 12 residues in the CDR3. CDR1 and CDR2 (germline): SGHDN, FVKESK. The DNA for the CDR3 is TGTGCCAGCAGCCAAGATCTGAACGAGCAGTACTTC. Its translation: CASSQDLNEQYF.

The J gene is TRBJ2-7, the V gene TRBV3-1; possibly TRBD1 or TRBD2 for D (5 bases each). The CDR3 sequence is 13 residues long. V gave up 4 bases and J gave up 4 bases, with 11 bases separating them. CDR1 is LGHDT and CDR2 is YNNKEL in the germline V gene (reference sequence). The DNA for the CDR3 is TGTGCCAGCAGCCCGGGACGACTGTACGAGCAGTACTTC. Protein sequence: CASSPGRLYEQYF.

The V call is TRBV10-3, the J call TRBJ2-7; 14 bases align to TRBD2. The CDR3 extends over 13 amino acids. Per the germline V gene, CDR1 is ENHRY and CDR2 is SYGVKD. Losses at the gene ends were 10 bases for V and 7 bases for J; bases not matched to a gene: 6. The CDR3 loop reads CATGTSGSQEQYF. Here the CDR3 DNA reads TGTGCCACCGGGACTAGCGGGAGTCAGGAGCAGTACTTC.

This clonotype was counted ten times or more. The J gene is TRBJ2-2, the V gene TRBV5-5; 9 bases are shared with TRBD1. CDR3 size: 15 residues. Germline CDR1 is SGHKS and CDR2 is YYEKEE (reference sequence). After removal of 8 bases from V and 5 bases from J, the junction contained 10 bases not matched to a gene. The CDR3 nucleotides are TGTGCCAGTGAAGGGACAGGGTCGATTACCGGGGAGCTGTTTTTT. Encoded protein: CASEGTGSITGELFF.

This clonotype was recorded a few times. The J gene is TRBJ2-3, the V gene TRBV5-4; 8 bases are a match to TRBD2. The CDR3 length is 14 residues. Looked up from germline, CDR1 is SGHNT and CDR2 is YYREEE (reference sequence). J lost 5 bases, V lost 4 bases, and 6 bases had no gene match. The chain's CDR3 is CASSLSGSLDTQYF. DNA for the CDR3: TGTGCCAGCAGCCTAAGCGGGAGTTTAGATACGCAGTATTTT.

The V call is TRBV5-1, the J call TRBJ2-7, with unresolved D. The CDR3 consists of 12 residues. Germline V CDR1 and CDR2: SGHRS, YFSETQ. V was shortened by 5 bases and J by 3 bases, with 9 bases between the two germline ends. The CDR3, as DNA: TGCGCCAGCAGAGGTCTAATCTACGAGCAGTACTTC. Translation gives CASRGLIYEQYF.

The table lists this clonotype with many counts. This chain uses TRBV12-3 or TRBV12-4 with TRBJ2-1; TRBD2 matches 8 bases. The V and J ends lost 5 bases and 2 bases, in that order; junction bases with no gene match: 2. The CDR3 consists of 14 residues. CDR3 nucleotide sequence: TGTGCCAGCAGTCCAGCGGGAGCCTACAATGAGCAGTTCTTC. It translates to CASSPAGAYNEQFF.

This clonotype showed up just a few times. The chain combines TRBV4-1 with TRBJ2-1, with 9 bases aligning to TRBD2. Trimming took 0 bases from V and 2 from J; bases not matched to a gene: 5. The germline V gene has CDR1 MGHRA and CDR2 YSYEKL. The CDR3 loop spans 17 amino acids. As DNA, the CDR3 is TGCGCCAGCAGCCAAGACCAAGTAGCGGGGGCCTACAATGAGCAGTTCTTC. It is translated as CASSQDQVAGAYNEQFF.

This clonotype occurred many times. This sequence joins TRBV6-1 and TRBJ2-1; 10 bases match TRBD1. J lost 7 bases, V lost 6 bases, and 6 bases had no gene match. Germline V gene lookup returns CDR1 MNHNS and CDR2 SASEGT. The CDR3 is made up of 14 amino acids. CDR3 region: CASSSTGGWNEQFF. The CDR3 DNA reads TGTGCCAGCAGCTCGACAGGGGGCTGGAATGAGCAGTTCTTC.